Following are 4 T cell receptor beta chains from one sample sequenced in a study of T cells in Graves' hyperthyroidism and ophthalmopathy. Researchers amplified the TCR beta CDR3 regions from RNA transcripts. With the HTBI primer set, the TCR CDR3 went through a first round of RT-PCR. TCRdb ran MiXCR on the multiplex PCR reads and lists one entry per CDR3 protein. The sample has approximately 600,000 distinct CDR3 sequences, about 15% seen once; the top ten hold roughly 4.5%. Material: blood. These TCRs come from a woman between 35 and 50 years old with Graves' ophthalmopathy.

This clonotype occurred many times. The chain has TRBV19 and TRBJ1-2, with 11 bases matching TRBD1. The germline V gene has CDR1 LNHDA and CDR2 SQIVND (reference sequence). V dropped 4 bases and J dropped 3; count of bases not matched to a gene: 10. This CDR3 region has 17 residues. The CDR3 region is CASSSDSGTGGDYGYTF. The CDR3, as DNA: TGTGCCAGTAGTAGTGATTCTGGGACAGGGGGGGACTATGGCTACACCTTC. The full variable domain, in which reference TRBV19 and TRBJ1-2 provide the parts outside the CDR3, is DGGITQSPKYLFRKEGQNVTLSCEQNLNHDAMYWYRQDPGQGLRLIYYSQIVNDFQKGDIAEGYSVSREKKESFPLTVTSAQKNPTAFYLCASSSDSGTGGDYGYTFGSGTRLTVV.

This clonotype was counted at least ten times. CDR3: CSARQGAMNTEAFF. The CDR3 DNA reads as TGCAGTGCCAGACAGGGGGCGATGAACACTGAAGCTTTCTTT. The genes are TRBV20-1 and TRBJ1-1; 10 nucleotides match TRBD1. In germline, CDR1 is DFQATT, CDR2 SNEGSKA (reference sequence). The CDR3 runs 14 residues. Germline trimming cut 6 bases from V and 0 bases from J; bases unmatched to any gene: 4.

This clonotype was seen many times. J is TRBJ1-1 and V is TRBV24-1, with D perhaps TRBD1 (5 bases). Germline loops: CDR1 KGHDR, CDR2 SFDVKD. The CDR3 runs to 15 residues. V was shortened by 3 bases and J by 4 bases, with 14 bases between the two germline ends. The CDR3 nucleotides read TGTGCCACCAGTGATCCACGCAGGGAGAGCACTGAAGCTTTCTTT. It codes for CATSDPRRESTEAFF.

Only a few counts were recorded for this clonotype. The genes are TRBV28 and TRBJ1-1; D perhaps matches TRBD1 (6 bases). This CDR3 has 12 residues. Germline CDR1 is MDHEN and CDR2 is SYDVKM. Trimming took 5 bases from V and 11 from J, leaving 15 bases between them. CDR3 coding DNA: TGTGCCAGCAGTATACTCGGACAGAGCGCTTTCTTT. It is translated as CASSILGQSAFF.